Listed below are T cell receptor beta chains from one sample, sequenced in a study of somatic mutations in cytotoxic T cells in rheumatoid arthritis. Using immunoSEQ multiplex PCR, the repertoire was profiled, and TCRdb retains in-frame clones only, with some absent. The table lists 13,000 to 15,000 clones, 78% of them singletons, with roughly 7.4% in the top ten. Sequenced sample: CD8+ T cells sorted from blood. The origin of the receptors is an adult with rheumatoid arthritis. Both conserved end residues are part of each CDR3. The size field is filled for only some rows; it gives once, few, many or a size class.

>TRBV11-2|NA|TRBJ2-3
CASSLAKRWSDTQYF
>TRBV28|NA|TRBJ2-3
CASRGFTDTQYF
>TRBV10-3|NA|TRBJ1-3
CAISESMAAPSGNTIYF
>TRBV9|few|TRBJ2-2
CASSTRRGRDTGELFF
>TRBV14|NA|TRBJ1-1
CASSPSKMLVGPNTEAFF
>TRBV6-5|NA|TRBJ2-7
CASSYRTGYYEQYF
>TRBV6-5|NA|TRBJ2-7
CASSPSGGTYEQYF
>TRBV7-8|few|TRBJ1-2
CASSFADGYEVAYGYTF
>TRBV6-5|NA|TRBJ1-2
CASSPGRGYTF
>TRBV6-1|NA|TRBJ2-7
CASRGSGNSYEQYF
>TRBV30|NA|TRBJ2-3
CAWGWRADTQYF
>TRBV7-9|NA|TRBJ2-7
CASSSPRRGEQYF
>TRBV28|few|TRBJ2-1
CASSRRGGINEQFF
>TRBV9|NA|TRBJ1-2
CASSVSTGEGYTF
>TRBV19|NA|TRBJ1-2
CASSIVPGQGSGYTF
>TRBV25-1|NA|TRBJ1-1
CASSKVRDEAFF
>TRBV28|NA|TRBJ1-4
CASSSPDRGLGGEKLFF
>TRBV6-6|NA|TRBJ2-1
CASRLWTGRYNEQFF
>TRBV5-4|NA|TRBJ1-2
CASSFRGGDGYTF
>TRBV4-2|NA|TRBJ1-1
CASSQVTGGSTEAFF
>TRBV2|once|TRBJ2-3
CASSERMGITDTQYF
>TRBV7-9|NA|TRBJ1-2
CASSLETRYGYTF
>TRBV9|NA|TRBJ2-7
CASSAGTESYEQYF
>TRBV30|NA|TRBJ1-1
CARGEGISEAFF
>TRBV27|NA|TRBJ1-3
CASRAGIGPGNTIYF
>TRBV11-2|NA|NA
CASSLGAYEQYF
>TRBV28|NA|TRBJ1-6
CASRPTLMVSPLHF
>TRBV10-2|few|TRBJ1-1
CASTGLNTEAFF
>TRBV6-5|NA|TRBJ2-2
CASSYGGTGELFF
>TRBV7-9|medium-sized|TRBJ2-3
CASSKRSGLAGGTDTQYF
>TRBV19|NA|TRBJ2-5
CASCCPGLAGDETQYF
>TRBV4-1|NA|TRBJ1-2
CASSQDVPSGANYGYTF
>TRBV10-3|NA|TRBJ2-2
CAIMGSTGELFF
>TRBV28|once|TRBJ2-7
CASSLSGASYEQYF
>TRBV14|NA|TRBJ2-1
CASSQTGHNEQFF
>TRBV27|NA|TRBJ2-7
CASSFLGVEDEQYF
>TRBV11-2|NA|TRBJ2-3
CASSLGARFTTDTQYF
>TRBV18|NA|TRBJ1-3
CASSLLERWRPGNTIYF
>TRBV9|NA|TRBJ2-3
CASSEEREGTDTQYF
>TRBV5-6|NA|TRBJ2-5
CASSLGLGEETQYF
>TRBV18|few|TRBJ1-6
CASSQSGGTENSPLHF
>TRBV15|NA|TRBJ1-2
CATSRDKAGSYGYTF
>TRBV9|once|TRBJ2-3
CASSANLKRGGNTDTQYF
>TRBV7-7|NA|TRBJ2-2
CASTSGRGPETGELFF
>TRBV10-1|NA|TRBJ1-1
CASSERGNTEAFF
>TRBV28|medium-sized|TRBJ2-7
CASSFPILAGRYEQYF
>TRBV7-8|NA|TRBJ1-1
CASSTPVGITEAFF
>TRBV5-6|few|TRBJ1-2
CASSLGANYGYTF
>TRBV5-1|once|TRBJ2-7
CASSLESGASSYEQYF
>TRBV9|NA|TRBJ2-2
CASSVPGTSGNTGELFF
>TRBV5-6|NA|TRBJ1-2
CASSSLSRDSTLASNTF
>TRBV27|NA|TRBJ2-1
CASSWDRGYNEQFF
>TRBV7-6|NA|TRBJ1-1
CASSLESTEAFF
>TRBV19|NA|TRBJ1-5
CASRWARGHAAPQHF
>TRBV4-1|NA|TRBJ1-2
CASSPFSTSFYGYTF
>TRBV28|NA|TRBJ2-1
CASTWGKGEQFF
>TRBV6-6|NA|TRBJ1-2
CASSYSNSVNYGYTF
>TRBV13|NA|TRBJ2-1
CASSLGGRGPYNEQFF
>TRBV28|NA|TRBJ1-6
CASSSSQPLHF
>TRBV7-9|NA|TRBJ2-1
CASITGGLNEQFF